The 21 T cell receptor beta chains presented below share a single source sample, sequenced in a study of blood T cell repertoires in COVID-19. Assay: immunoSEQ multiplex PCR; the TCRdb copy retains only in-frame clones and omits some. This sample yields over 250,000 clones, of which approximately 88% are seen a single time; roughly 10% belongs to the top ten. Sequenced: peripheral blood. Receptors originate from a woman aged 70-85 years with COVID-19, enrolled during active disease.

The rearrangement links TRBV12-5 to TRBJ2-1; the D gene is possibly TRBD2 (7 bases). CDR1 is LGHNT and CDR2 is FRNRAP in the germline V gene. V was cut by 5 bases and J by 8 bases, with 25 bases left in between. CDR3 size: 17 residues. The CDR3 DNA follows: TGTGCTAGTGGTGAGGGGGAGGGCCTTTCTTCTATCGATGAGCAGTTCTTC. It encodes CASGEGEGLSSIDEQFF. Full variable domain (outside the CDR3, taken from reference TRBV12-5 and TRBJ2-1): DARVTQTPRHKVTEMGQEVTMRCQPILGHNTVFWYRQTMMQGLELLAYFRNRAPLDDSGMPKDRFSAEMPDATLATLKIQPSEPRDSAVYFCASGEGEGLSSIDEQFFGPGTRLTVL.

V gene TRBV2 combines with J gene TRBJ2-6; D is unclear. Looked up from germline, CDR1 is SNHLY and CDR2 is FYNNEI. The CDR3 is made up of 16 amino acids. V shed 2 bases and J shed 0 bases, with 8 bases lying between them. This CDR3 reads CASSEMRSSGANVLTF. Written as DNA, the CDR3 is TGTGCCAGCAGTGAAATGCGGAGCTCTGGGGCCAACGTCCTGACTTTC.

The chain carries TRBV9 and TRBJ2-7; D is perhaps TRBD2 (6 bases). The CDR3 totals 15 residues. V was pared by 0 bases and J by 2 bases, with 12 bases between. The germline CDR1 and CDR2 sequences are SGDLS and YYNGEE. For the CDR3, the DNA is TGTGCCAGCAGCGTAGGGGGCGGGAACACCTACGAGCAGTACTTC. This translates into CASSVGGGNTYEQYF.

CDR3 DNA sequence: TGTGCCAGCAGCTTAAGCCCGGCGGGTGTGGATACGCAGTATTTT. It encodes CASSLSPAGVDTQYF. The V and J genes are TRBV7-2 and TRBJ2-3, with TRBD2 as a possible D gene (5 bases). The V end was cut by 2 bases, the J end by 6 bases, with 15 bases between. CDR3 length equals 15 residues. The germline CDR1 and CDR2 sequences are SGHTA and FQGNSA.

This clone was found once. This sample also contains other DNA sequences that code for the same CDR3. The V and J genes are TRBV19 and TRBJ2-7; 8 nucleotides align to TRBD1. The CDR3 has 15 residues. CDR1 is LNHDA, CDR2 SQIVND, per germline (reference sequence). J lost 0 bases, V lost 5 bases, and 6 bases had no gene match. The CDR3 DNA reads TGTGCCAGTAGTCCAGGACAGGGCCGCTCCTACGAGCAGTACTTC. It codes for CASSPGQGRSYEQYF.

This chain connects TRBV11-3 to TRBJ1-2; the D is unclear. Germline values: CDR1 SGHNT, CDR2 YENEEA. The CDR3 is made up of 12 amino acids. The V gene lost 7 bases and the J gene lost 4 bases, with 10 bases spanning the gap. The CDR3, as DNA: TGTGCCAGCACGCGTTCGGGCTATGGCTACACCTTC. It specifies CASTRSGYGYTF. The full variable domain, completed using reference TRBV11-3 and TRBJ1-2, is EAGVVQSPRYKIIEKKQPVAFWCNPISGHNTLYWYLQNLGQGPELLIRYENEEAVDDSQLPKDRFSAERLKGVDSTLKIQPAELGDSAVYLCASTRSGYGYTFGSGTRLTVV.

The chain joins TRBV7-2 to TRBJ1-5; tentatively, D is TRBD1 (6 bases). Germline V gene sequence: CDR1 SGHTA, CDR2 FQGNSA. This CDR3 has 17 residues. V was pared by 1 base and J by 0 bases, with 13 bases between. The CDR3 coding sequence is TGTGCCAGCAGCTTAGGGTGGGGGGGCGATAGCAATCAGCCCCAGCATTTT. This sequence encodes CASSLGWGGDSNQPQHF.

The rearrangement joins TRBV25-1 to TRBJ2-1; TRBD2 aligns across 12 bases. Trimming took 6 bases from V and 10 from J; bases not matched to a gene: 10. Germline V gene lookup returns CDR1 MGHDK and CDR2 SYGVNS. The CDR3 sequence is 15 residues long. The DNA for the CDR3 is TGTGCCAGCAGCCGCGGACTAGCGGGACATGAAGAGCAGTTCTTC. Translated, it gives CASSRGLAGHEEQFF.

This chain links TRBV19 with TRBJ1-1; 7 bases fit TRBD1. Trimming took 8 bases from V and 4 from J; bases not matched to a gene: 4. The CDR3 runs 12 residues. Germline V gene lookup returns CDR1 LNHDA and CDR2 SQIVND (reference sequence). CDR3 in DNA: TGTGCCAGTTTCAACAGGGGCACTGAAGCTTTCTTT. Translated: CASFNRGTEAFF.

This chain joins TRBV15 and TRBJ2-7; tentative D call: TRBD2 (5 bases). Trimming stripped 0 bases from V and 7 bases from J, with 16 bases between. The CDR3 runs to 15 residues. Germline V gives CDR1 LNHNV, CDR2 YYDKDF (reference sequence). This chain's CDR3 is CATSRDVPGIWEQYF. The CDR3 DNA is TGTGCCACCAGCAGAGATGTTCCGGGGATTTGGGAGCAGTACTTC.

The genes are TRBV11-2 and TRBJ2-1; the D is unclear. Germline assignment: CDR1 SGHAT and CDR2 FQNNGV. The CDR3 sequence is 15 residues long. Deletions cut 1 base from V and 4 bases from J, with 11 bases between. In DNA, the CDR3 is TGTGCCAGCAGCTTAGGTATAGAGTTATACAATGAGCAGTTCTTC. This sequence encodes CASSLGIELYNEQFF. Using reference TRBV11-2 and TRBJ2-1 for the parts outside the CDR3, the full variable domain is EAGVAQSPRYKIIEKRQSVAFWCNPISGHATLYWYQQILGQGPKLLIQFQNNGVVDDSQLPKDRFSAERLKGVDSTLKIQPAKLEDSAVYLCASSLGIELYNEQFFGPGTRLTVL.

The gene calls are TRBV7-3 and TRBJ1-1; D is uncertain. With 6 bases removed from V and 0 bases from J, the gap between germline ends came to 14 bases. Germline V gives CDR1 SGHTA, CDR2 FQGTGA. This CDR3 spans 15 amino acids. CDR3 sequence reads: CASSNSKKMNTEAFF. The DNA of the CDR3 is TGTGCCAGCAGTAATTCTAAGAAGATGAACACTGAAGCTTTCTTT. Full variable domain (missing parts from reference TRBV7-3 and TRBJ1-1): GAGVSQTPSNKVTEKGKYVELRCDPISGHTALYWYRQSLGQGPEFLIYFQGTGAADDSGLPNDRFFAVRPEGSVSTLKIQRTERGDSAVYLCASSNSKKMNTEAFFGQGTRLTVV.

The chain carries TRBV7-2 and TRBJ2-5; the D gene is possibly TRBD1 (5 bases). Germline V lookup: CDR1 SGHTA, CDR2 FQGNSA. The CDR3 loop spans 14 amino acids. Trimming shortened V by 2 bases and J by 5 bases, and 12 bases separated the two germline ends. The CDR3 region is CASSLSGRMETQYF. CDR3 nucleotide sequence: TGTGCCAGCAGCTTATCAGGGCGTATGGAGACCCAGTACTTC.

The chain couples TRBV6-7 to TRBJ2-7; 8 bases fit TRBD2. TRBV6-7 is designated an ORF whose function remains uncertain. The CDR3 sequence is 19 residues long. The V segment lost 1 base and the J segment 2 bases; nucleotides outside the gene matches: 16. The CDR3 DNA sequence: TGTGCCAGCAGTTACTGGTGGGCGGATTTAGCGGGGTCTACCTACGAGCAGTACTTC. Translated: CASSYWWADLAGSTYEQYF.

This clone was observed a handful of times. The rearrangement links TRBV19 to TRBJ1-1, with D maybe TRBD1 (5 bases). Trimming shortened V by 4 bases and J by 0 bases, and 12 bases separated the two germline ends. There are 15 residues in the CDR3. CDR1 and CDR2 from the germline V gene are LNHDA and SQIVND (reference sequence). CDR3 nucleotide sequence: TGTGCCAGTAGTAGGAGACAGCCCATGAACACTGAAGCTTTCTTT. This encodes CASSRRQPMNTEAFF.

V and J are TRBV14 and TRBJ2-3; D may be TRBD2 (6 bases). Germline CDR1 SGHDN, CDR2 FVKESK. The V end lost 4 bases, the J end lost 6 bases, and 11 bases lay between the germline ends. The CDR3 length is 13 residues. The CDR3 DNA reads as TGTGCCAGCAGCCCTGGACTAAGGGATACGCAGTATTTT. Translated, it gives CASSPGLRDTQYF.

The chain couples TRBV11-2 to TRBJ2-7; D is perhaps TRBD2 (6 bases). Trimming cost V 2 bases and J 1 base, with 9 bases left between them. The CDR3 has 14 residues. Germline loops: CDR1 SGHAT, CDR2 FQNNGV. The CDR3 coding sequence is TGTGCCAGCAGCTTAACCGGGGGATCCTACGAGCAGTACTTC. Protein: CASSLTGGSYEQYF.

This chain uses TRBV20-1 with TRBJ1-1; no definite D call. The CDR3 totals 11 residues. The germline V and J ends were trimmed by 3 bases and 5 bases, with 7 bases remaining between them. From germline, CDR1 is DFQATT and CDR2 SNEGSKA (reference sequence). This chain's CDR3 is CSARAFTEAFF. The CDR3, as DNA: TGCAGTGCTAGGGCCTTTACTGAAGCTTTCTTT.

The DNA of the CDR3 is TGTGCCAGCAGCCAAGAACCTACTAGTTACGAGCAGTACTTC. Translating it yields CASSQEPTSYEQYF. V gene TRBV3-1 (or the pseudogene TRBV3-2) combines with J gene TRBJ2-7; a weak D match, TRBD2 (5 bases). The CDR3 extends over 14 amino acids. Trimming pared 0 bases from V and 4 bases from J, leaving 10 bases between. CDR1 is LGHDT and CDR2 is YNNKEL in the germline V gene (reference sequence).

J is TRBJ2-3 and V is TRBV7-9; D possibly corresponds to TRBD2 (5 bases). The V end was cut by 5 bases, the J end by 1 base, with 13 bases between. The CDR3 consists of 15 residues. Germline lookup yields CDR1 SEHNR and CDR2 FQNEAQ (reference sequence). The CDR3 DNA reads TGTGCCAGCAGCCGCCTGGGTAGCGGCACAGATACGCAGTATTTT. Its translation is CASSRLGSGTDTQYF.

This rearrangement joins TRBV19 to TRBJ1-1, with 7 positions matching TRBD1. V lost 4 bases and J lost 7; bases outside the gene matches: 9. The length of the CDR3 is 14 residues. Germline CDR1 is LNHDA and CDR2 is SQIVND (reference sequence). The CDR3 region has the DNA TGTGCCAGTAGTACGAACAGGGGCTACAGTGAAGCTTTCTTT. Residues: CASSTNRGYSEAFF.